This passage covers 9 T cell receptor beta chains from one sample sequenced in a study of cytomegalovirus exposure and HLA in healthy donors. The assay was immunoSEQ multiplex PCR, and TCRdb's table has in-frame clones only and misses some. The sample holds roughly 150,000 clones; 85% to 90% are singletons and the top ten take under 3%. The sequencing sample was made of PBMCs. Receptors originate from a man younger than 35 in good health and CMV-seronegative.

This clone was observed once. The chain links TRBV27 to TRBJ2-7; 12 nucleotides align to TRBD2. J was trimmed by 4 bases and V by 6 bases; bases with no gene match: 1. From germline, CDR1 is MNHEY and CDR2 SMNVEV (reference sequence). This CDR3 is 13 amino acids long. The CDR3 sequence: CASRLAGGYEQYV. CDR3 nucleotides: TGTGCCAGCAGACTAGCGGGGGGATACGAGCAGTACGTC.

The V gene is TRBV28, the J gene TRBJ2-6; no clear D gene. The CDR3 spans 13 residues. CDR1 is MDHEN, CDR2 SYDVKM, per germline. CDR3 residues: CVTRNSGANVLTF. CDR3 DNA sequence: TGTGTCACGAGGAACTCTGGGGCCAACGTCCTGACTTTC.

The chain joins TRBV5-6 to TRBJ2-7; 7 nucleotides agree with TRBD1. The CDR3 contains 16 residues. The germline CDR1 and CDR2 sequences are SGHDT and YYEEEE. The junction had 15 bases not matched to a gene; V was cut back by 4 bases and J by 5 bases. The CDR3 is CASSDDGQVEVDEQYF. CDR3 nucleotides: TGTGCCAGCAGCGACGATGGACAGGTCGAGGTGGACGAGCAGTACTTC.

The chain couples TRBV28 to TRBJ2-7; tentative D call: TRBD1 (5 bases). Between the trimmed V and J ends, which lost 4 bases and 5 bases, there was a span of 21 bases. CDR3 length: 16 amino acids. Germline V gene sequence: CDR1 MDHEN, CDR2 SYDVKM. CDR3 DNA: TGTGCCAGCAGTTCCTCCGAAAGGACACGGTGGAACGAGCAGTACGTC. Its translation: CASSSSERTRWNEQYV.

The chain is built from TRBV30 and TRBJ2-3, with 13 bases matching TRBD2. After removal of 2 bases from V and 1 base from J, the junction contained 6 bases not matched to a gene. The V gene's germline CDR1 is GTSNPN and CDR2 SVGIG (reference sequence). This CDR3 is built from 17 residues. CDR3 nucleotides: TGTGCCTGGAGTACTAGCGGGGGGGCGCAGGGCACAGATACGCAGTATTTT. It encodes CAWSTSGGAQGTDTQYF.

A single count supports this clone. The rearrangement links TRBV6-5 to TRBJ2-7; no definite D call. The CDR3 contains 11 residues. Germline CDR1 and CDR2: MNHEY and SVGAGI. Between the trimmed V and J ends, which lost 2 bases and 7 bases, there was a span of 6 bases. CDR3 protein: CASSYSREQYF. CDR3 in DNA: TGTGCCAGCAGTTACAGTCGGGAGCAGTACTTC.

The chain joins TRBV11-3 to TRBJ2-1, with TRBD2 identical over 10 bases. This CDR3 is 15 amino acids long. Germline CDR1 reads SGHNT; CDR2 reads YENEEA. Trimming cost V 5 bases and J 0 bases; bases outside gene matches: 1. The DNA for the CDR3 is TGTGCCAGCAGCGCTAGCGGGAGCTCCTACAATGAGCAGTTCTTC. Its translation is CASSASGSSYNEQFF.

V gene TRBV5-1 combines with J gene TRBJ2-4; 11 bases are a match to TRBD1. Germline CDR1 is SGHRS and CDR2 is YFSETQ. The junction had 5 bases not matched to a gene; V was cut back by 4 bases and J by 8 bases. The CDR3 contains 14 residues. CDR3 region: CASSLGQGGDIQYF. The CDR3 DNA follows: TGCGCCAGCAGCCTGGGACAGGGGGGAGACATTCAGTACTTC.

The chain employs TRBV4-1 and TRBJ2-7; D remains unclear. CDR1 and CDR2 (germline): MGHRA, YSYEKL. CDR3 length: 13 residues. The germline V and J ends were trimmed by 3 bases and 3 bases, with 9 bases remaining between them. CDR3 loop: CASSHSVDYEQYV. CDR3 coding DNA: TGCGCCAGCAGCCATTCAGTGGACTACGAGCAGTACGTC.